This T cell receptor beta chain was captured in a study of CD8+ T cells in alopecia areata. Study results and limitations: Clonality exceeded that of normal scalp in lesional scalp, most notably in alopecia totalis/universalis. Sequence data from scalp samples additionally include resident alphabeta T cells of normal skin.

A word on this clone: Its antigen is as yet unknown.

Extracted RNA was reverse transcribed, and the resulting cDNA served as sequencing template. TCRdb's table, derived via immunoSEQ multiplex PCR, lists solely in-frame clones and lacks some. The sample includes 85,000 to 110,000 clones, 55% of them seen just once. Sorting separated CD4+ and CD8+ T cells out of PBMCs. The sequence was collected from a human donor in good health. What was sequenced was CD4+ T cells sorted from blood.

CDR3 protein: CAIKGWQVTDTQYF. The CDR3 DNA is TGTGCCATCAAAGGTTGGCAGGTCACAGATACGCAGTATTTT. V and J are TRBV10-3 and TRBJ2-3; no firm D call. Looked up from germline, CDR1 is ENHRY and CDR2 is SYGVKD. The V end was cut by 7 bases, the J end by 2 bases, with 13 bases between. The CDR3 extends over 14 amino acids.